The present T cell receptor (beta chain) was sequenced within a study of blood T cell repertoires in COVID-19. Study context: T cells, B-cell-depleted T cells, or PBMCs supplied cDNA or gDNA.

V was cut by 3 bases and J by 4 bases, with 15 bases left in between. Germline CDR1 MGHRA, CDR2 YSYEKL. The CDR3 spans 15 residues. Profiling relied on immunoSEQ multiplex PCR, and the TCRdb table lists in-frame clones only, not all of them. This sample has 200,000 to 300,000 clones, with about 88% found just once. The chain combines TRBV4-1 with TRBJ1-1, with D tentatively TRBD1 (6 bases). Sequencing input: peripheral blood. This TCR was recovered from a man aged 30-40 years with active or convalescent COVID-19. CDR3 loop: CASSHVDRGGTEAFF. The CDR3 nucleotides read TGCGCCAGCAGCCACGTTGACAGAGGGGGCACTGAAGCTTTCTTT.